The clone carrying this T cell receptor beta chain appeared a few times. This sample was included in a study of shared clonotypes between healthy human individuals. Per the original methods: Junction-only sequences produced by ImmunoSEQ had no quality scores, so filtering differed. The method was immunoSEQ multiplex PCR; TCRdb's version includes in-frame clones alone and lacks a portion of them. The DNA was the basis for D and trimming; V, J and clone size are from that table. The sample carries some 530,000 clones, around 80% recorded once. Trimming took 4 bases from V and 1 from J, leaving 10 bases between them. In germline, CDR1 is SEHNR, CDR2 FQNEAQ (reference sequence). This CDR3 is 14 amino acids long.

Material for sequencing was PBMCs. This rearrangement joins TRBV7-9 to TRBJ1-1; no clear D gene. This sequence was found in a woman aged 40 to 55 in good health. Some clones in this sample may be carry-over from other donors' samples. The CDR3 DNA follows: TGTGCCAGCAGCTGGCGAAAGGAGAACACTGAAGCTTTCTTT. Amino acid sequence: CASSWRKENTEAFF.